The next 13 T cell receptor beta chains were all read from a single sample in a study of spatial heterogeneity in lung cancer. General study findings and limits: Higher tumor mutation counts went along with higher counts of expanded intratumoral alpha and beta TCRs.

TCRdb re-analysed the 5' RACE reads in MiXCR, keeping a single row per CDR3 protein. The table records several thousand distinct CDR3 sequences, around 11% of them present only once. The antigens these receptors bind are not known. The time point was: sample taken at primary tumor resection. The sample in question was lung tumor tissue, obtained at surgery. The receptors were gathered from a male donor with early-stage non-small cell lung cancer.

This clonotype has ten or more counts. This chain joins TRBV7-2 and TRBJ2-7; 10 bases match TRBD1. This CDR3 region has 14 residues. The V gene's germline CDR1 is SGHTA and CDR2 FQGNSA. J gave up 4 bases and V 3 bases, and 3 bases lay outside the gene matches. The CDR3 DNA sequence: TGTGCCAGCAGCTTCGACAGGGGGCAATACGAGCAGTACTTC. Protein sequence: CASSFDRGQYEQYF.

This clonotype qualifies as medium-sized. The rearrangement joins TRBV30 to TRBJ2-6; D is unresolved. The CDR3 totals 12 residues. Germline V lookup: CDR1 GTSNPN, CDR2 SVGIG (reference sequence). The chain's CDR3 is CAGVFGANVLTF. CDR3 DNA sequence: TGTGCTGGGGTCTTTGGGGCCAACGTCCTGACTTTC.

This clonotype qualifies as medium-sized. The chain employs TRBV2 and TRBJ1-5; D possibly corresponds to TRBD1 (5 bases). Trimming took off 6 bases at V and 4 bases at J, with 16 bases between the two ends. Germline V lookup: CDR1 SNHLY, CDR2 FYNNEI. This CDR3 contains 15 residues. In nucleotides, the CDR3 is TGTGCCAGCAGGAAGACGATTGACAGTAATCAGCCCCAGCATTTT. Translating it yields CASRKTIDSNQPQHF.

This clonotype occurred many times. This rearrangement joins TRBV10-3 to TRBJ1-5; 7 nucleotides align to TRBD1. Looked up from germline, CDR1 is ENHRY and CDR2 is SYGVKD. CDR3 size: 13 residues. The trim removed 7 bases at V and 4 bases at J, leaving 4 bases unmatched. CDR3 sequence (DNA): TGTGCCATCAACGACAGGGCTAATCAGCCCCAGCATTTT. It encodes CAINDRANQPQHF.

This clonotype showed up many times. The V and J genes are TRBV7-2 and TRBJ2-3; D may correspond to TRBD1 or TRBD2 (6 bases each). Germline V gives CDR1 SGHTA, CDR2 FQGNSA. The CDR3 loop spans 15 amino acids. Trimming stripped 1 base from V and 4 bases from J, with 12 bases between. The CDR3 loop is CASSLGGARSDTQYF. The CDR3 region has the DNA TGTGCCAGCAGCTTAGGGGGGGCCAGGTCAGATACGCAGTATTTT.

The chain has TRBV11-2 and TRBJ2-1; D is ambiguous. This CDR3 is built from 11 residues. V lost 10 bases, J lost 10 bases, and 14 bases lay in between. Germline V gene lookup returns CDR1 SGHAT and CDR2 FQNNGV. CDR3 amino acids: CATGTRLEQFF. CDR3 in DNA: TGTGCCACCGGAACTCGCCTGGAGCAGTTCTTC.

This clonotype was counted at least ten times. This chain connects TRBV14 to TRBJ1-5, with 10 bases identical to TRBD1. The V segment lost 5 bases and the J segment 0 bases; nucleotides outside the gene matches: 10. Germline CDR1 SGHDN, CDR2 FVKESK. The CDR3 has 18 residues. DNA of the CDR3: TGTGCCAGCAGCTGGGCCCGGGACAGGGGACTTAGCAATCAGCCCCAGCATTTT. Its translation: CASSWARDRGLSNQPQHF.

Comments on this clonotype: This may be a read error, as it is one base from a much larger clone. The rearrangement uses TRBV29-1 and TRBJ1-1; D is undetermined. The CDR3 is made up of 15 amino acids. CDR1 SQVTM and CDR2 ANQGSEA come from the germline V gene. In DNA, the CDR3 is TGCAGCGTTTCGGTGGCGGACTTCATGAACACTGAAGCTTCCTTT. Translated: CSVSVADFMNTEASF.

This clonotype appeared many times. The CDR3 is CASRGSQETQYF. The CDR3 bases are TGTGCCAGCAGGGGGTCACAAGAGACCCAGTACTTC. This chain uses TRBV12-3 or TRBV12-4 with TRBJ2-5; D is ambiguous. Trimming stripped 6 bases from V and 2 bases from J, with 7 bases between. CDR3 length equals 12 residues.

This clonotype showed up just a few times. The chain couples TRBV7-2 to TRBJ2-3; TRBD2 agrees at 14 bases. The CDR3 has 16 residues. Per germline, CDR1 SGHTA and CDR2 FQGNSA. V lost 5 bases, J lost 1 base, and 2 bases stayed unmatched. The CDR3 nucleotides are TGTGCCAGCAGCGTGGGACTAGCGGGGGGCACAGATACGCAGTATTTT. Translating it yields CASSVGLAGGTDTQYF. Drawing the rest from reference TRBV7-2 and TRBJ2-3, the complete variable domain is GAGVSQSPSNKVTEKGKDVELRCDPISGHTALYWYRQSLGQGLEFLIYFQGNSAPDKSGLPSDRFSAERTGGSVSTLTIQRTQQEDSAVYLCASSVGLAGGTDTQYFGPGTRLTVL.

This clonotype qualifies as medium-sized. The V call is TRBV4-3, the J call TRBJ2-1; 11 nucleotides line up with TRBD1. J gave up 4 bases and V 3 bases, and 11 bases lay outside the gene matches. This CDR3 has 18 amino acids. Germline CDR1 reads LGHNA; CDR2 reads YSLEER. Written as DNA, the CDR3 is TGCGCCAGCAGCCAGAGCCCAGCCGGGACAGGGGGTTACAATGAGCAGTTCTTC. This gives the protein CASSQSPAGTGGYNEQFF.

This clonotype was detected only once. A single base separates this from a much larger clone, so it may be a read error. The CDR3 loop reads CASSIGGSEKLFF. The CDR3 region has the DNA TGTGCCAGCAGCATAGGCGGGAGTGAAAAACTGTTTTTT. J is TRBJ1-4 and V is TRBV7-2; D unclear. The germline V and J ends were trimmed by 5 bases and 7 bases, with 11 bases remaining between them. CDR3 size: 13 residues. From germline, CDR1 is SGHTA and CDR2 FQGNSA.

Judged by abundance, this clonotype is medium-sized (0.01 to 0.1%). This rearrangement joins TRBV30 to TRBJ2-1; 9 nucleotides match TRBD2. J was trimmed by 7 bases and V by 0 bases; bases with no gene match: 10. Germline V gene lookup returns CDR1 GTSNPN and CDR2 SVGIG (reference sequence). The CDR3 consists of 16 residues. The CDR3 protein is CAWSVRLAGTTNEQFF. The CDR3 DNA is TGTGCCTGGAGTGTTCGCCTAGCGGGAACTACTAATGAGCAGTTCTTC.